Reported below is one T cell receptor (beta chain). Antigen specificity is unknown. The CDR3 totals 15 residues. V trimming: 10 bases; J trimming: 0 bases; junction bases outside the gene matches: 7. In germline, CDR1 is MNHGY, CDR2 SAAAGT. This sample was taken from a study of sequential checkpoint blockade in melanoma. Study information: DNA from 70 to 95 pretreatment tumor samples underwent TCRβ immunosequencing. After nivolumab or ipilimumab alone, about 22 patients had week-13 rebiopsies.

Study-wide results and limits: In arm A, pretreatment tumor clonality was associated with response.

Generated by immunoSEQ multiplex PCR, the TCRdb table keeps only in-frame clones and is missing some. This sample has fewer than 950 clones, with around 23% found just once. The treatment: randomized to nivolumab then ipilimumab (arm A) or the reverse (arm B). This sequence joins TRBV6-8 and TRBJ1-5; 9 bases match TRBD1. The source material was tumor tissue (inferred from file names), sampled from a patient given nivolumab and ipilimumab in sequence. The sequence came from a human donor with melanoma. The CDR3 reads CAIAGQGYSNQPQHF. Here the CDR3 DNA reads TGTGCCATCGCCGGACAGGGGTATAGCAATCAGCCCCAGCATTTT.